The present entry profiles one T cell receptor (beta chain) with its context. Here immunoSEQ multiplex PCR was the method, and the copy in TCRdb shows in-frame clones only, minus some. The table records over 1.5 million clones, 98% of them present only once. The source of the sample is a study of shared clonotypes between healthy human individuals. Per germline, CDR1 MGHRA and CDR2 YSYEKL. V gave up 0 bases and J gave up 1 base; unmatched junction bases: 12. The CDR3 contains 20 residues. The material sequenced was naive CD4+ T cells sorted from blood. The sample's subset: CD45RA+ positively selected. The rearrangement links TRBV4-1 to TRBJ2-3, with 11 bases matching TRBD2. This TCR derives from a man younger than 40 in good health. CDR3 coding DNA: TGCGCCAGCAGCCAAGATTATTTTACGGGACTAGCGGCTGGCACAGATACGCAGTATTTT. Amino acids: CASSQDYFTGLAAGTDTQYF.